This T cell receptor beta chain was recorded in a study of T cells in Graves' hyperthyroidism and ophthalmopathy (dated by TCRdb to between 2018 and 2020). Regarding the research as a whole: Peripheral blood samples were taken at the time of initial diagnosis, prior to any treatment. Whether ophthalmopathy could be predicted prospectively was tested in an independent validation cohort made up of approximately 19 hyperthyroidism patients plus 17 patients who later progressed to ophthalmopathy. The 100 or so discovery patients were randomly split 7:3 into training and test sets. After sampling, hyperthyroidism patients received methimazole starting at 30 mg daily, and ophthalmopathy patients received high-dose intravenous methylprednisolone. The study also compared thyroid tissue and blood T-cell repertoires from a handful of Graves' hyperthyroidism patients. According to the paper, TCR Vbeta CDR3 sequencing was carried out on over 130 peripheral blood samples, which came from about 45 ophthalmopathy, 75 to 80 hyperthyroidism and roughly 17 progressor patients. To identify TCR V-J signatures that set the groups apart, the researchers used a discovery cohort of 95 to 100 patients, made up of 43 with Graves' ophthalmopathy and approximately 57 with stable Graves' hyperthyroidism. Overall results and qualifications from the work: Blood samples also contained most of the expanded thyroid clonotypes (frequency above 0.001), which suggests that blood repertoires may reflect thyroid immune responses. A 13 V-J signature model separated ophthalmopathy from stable hyperthyroidism, with around 88% sensitivity and 81.08% specificity in cross-validation and 80%/75% in testing. In validation, the model predicted progression to ophthalmopathy with just under 71% sensitivity and approximately 74% specificity, a median of approximately 6.5 months before onset. No statistical method was used to set the sample size in advance, and investigators knew the group allocation.

Stable Graves' hyperthyroidism was defined as the absence of progression to ophthalmopathy over 18 months of follow-up. Hyperthyroidism patients were newly diagnosed, with disease duration under 2 months, and aged 18 to 65 years. Patients with uncontrolled infections, other autoimmune diseases, pregnancy or lactation were excluded. Diagnoses were based on clinical symptoms, serum thyroxine and TRAb, thyroid ultrasound and orbital computed tomography. PBMCs were separated from roughly 9.3 ml of fresh peripheral blood using Ficoll-Paque density gradient centrifugation. Total RNA was extracted with Trizol reagent, and quality was checked on an Agilent 2100 Bioanalyzer. The TCR beta CDR3 regions were amplified from the RNA transcripts. A first-round RT-PCR of the TCR CDR3 used the HTBI primer set with the Qiagen OneStep RT-PCR kit. Libraries were constructed in a second round of multiplex PCR, after which size selection and purification were carried out. Libraries were sequenced paired-end with 100 bp reads on an Illumina HiSeq2000. As for the original processing: Raw data were processed with SOAPnuke, discarding reads with adapters, uncalled bases, mean Phred below 15, or no exact constant-primer or identifier match. High-quality paired reads were merged with COPE v1.2.5, and unique nucleotide sequences were defined as clonotypes. Clonotypes were aligned to IMGT TRBV, TRBD and TRBJ reference segments using MiTCR v1.1. The analysis included only V-J combinations with a frequency above 0.0001, which together covered over 98% of the repertoires. A TCS score was defined as the ratio of F50 (clonal expansion) to E x V (chaos), with BLOSUM62-based TCRdist applied between CDR3 peptides within each V-J. Welch's t-statistics and random forest reduced several hundred V-J features to 10 to 15, which were used in a naive Bayes classifier (R e1071). TCRdb reworked the public reads: Q25 trimming with fastp, MiXCR clone assembly, productive beta chains retained. Rows are unified per CDR3 protein, each entry keeping the most common DNA and genes. TCRdb, not the original authors, processed these V and J calls. The sample table holds approximately 480,000 distinct CDR3 sequences, of which 20% were seen once. The ten largest make up approximately 26% of the sample.

This clonotype was found a few times. Its antigen specificity is not known. No qualities accompany the bases; no much larger clone lies one base away. According to the germline V gene, CDR1 reads ENHRY and CDR2 reads SYGVKD. Relative to germline, V is 10 bases shorter and J is 4 bases shorter, with 16 bases between their ends. The CDR3 numbers 14 residues from cysteine through phenylalanine. The CDR3 DNA has 42 bases and is translated from base 1. Sequences were obtained from blood. Here the chain combines TRBV10-3 and TRBJ2-2, with the D call perhaps TRBD1 or TRBD2, each one matching 7 bases. This receptor was identified in a man younger than 35 with Graves' hyperthyroidism. The nucleotide sequence reads TGTGCCACCAGGGGGGGAGAGACCACCGGGGAGCTGTTTTTT. It codes for CATRGGETTGELFF.